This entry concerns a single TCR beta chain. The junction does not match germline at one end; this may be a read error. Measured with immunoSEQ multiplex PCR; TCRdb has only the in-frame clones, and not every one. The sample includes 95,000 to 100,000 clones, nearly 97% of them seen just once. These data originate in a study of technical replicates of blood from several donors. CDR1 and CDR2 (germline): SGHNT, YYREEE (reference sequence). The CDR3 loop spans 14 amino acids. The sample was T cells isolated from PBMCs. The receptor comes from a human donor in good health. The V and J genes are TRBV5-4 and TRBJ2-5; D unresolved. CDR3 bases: TGTGCCAGCAGCTTGGGAGCTAATAAAGATACCCAGTACTTC. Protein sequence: CASSLGANKDTQYF.